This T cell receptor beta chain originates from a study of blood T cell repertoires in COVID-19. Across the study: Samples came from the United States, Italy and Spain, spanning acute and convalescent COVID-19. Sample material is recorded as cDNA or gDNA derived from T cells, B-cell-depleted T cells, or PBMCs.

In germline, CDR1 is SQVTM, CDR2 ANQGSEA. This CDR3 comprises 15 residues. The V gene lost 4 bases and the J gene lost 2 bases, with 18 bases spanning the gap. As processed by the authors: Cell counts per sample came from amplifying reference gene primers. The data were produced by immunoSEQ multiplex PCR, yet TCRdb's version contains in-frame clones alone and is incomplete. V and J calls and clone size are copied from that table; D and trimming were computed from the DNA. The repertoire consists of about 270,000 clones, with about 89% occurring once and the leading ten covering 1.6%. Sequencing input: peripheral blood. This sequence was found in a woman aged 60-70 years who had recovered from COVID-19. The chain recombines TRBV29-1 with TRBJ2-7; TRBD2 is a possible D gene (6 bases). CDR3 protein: CSVVGAGLATYEQYF. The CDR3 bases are TGCAGCGTTGTAGGAGCAGGTCTAGCGACCTACGAGCAGTACTTC.